What follows describes a single T cell receptor beta chain. Its antigen is not identified. The data stem from a study of OX40 agonist ivuxolimab in advanced cancers. Study details: In this cohort, patients received ivuxolimab, an agonistic anti-OX40 (CD134) antibody. General study points: Compared with CD4+, CD8+ T cells on average had more expanded clones. Expansion of clones was among the lowest in partial responders at 0.1-3.0 mg/kg. Clonal expansion was seen in CD4+ and CD8+ blood T cells by week 6 at 0.1 to 3.0 mg/kg.

Repertoires were generated with immunoSEQ multiplex PCR, while TCRdb's copy carries only in-frame clones and drops some. Of 50,000 to 60,000 clones in the sample, more than 70% were seen once. V shed 4 bases, J shed 3 bases, and the junction held 7 bases outside the gene matches. Germline V gene data show CDR1 as SGHRS and CDR2 as YFSETQ. The CDR3 spans 15 residues. The material was CD4+ or CD8+ T cells sorted from blood, obtained in a trial of the OX40 agonist ivuxolimab. The source is an adult with an advanced solid tumor such as melanoma, head and neck, liver or kidney cancer. V usage is TRBV5-1 and J usage is TRBJ2-7; 10 bases line up with TRBD2. CDR3 sequence: CASSPGLADGYEQYV. CDR3 sequence (DNA): TGCGCCAGCAGCCCAGGACTAGCGGATGGCTACGAGCAGTACGTC.